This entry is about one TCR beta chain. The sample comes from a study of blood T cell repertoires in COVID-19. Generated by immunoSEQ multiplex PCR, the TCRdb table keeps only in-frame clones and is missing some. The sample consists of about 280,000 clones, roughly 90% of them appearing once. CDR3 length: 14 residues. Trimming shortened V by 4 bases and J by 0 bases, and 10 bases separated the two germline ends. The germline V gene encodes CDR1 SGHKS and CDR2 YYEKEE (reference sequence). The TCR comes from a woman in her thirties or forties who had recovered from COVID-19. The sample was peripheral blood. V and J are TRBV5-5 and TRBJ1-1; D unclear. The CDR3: CASSRWPLNTEAFF. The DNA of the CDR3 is TGTGCCAGCAGCCGCTGGCCTTTGAACACTGAAGCTTTCTTT.